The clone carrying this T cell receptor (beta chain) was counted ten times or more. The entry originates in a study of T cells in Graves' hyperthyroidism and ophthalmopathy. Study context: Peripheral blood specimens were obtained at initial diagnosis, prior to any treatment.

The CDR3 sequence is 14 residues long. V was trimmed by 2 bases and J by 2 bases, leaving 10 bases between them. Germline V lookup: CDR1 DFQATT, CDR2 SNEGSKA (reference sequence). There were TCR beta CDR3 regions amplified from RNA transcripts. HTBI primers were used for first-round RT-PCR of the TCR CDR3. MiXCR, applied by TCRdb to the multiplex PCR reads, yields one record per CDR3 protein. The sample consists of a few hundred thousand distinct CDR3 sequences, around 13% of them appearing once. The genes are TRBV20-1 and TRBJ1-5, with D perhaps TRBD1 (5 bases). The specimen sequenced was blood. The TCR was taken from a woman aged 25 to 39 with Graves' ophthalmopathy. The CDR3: CSARFQGGNQPQHF. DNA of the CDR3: TGCAGTGCTAGATTCCAGGGCGGCAATCAGCCCCAGCATTTT.